These T cell receptor beta chains were read from a single sample in a study of blood T cell repertoires in COVID-19. Repertoires were generated with immunoSEQ multiplex PCR, while TCRdb's copy carries only in-frame clones and drops some. The data hold some 150,000 clones, with 75% to 90% observed a single time. Sequencing input: peripheral blood. The receptors stem from a human donor in a cohort sampled during active COVID-19. Both conserved end residues are part of each CDR3. A D gene is named only where the DNA matches it firmly. Not every row has a clone size; where given, it reads once, few, many or a size class.

TRBJ1-5,TRBV18,NA,NA,CASSPGGGSNQPQHF,TGTGCCAGCTCACCGGGAGGGGGAAGCAATCAGCCCCAGCATTTT
TRBJ2-7,TRBV29-1,TRBD2,NA,CSVLIAGVTYEQYF,TGCAGCGTTTTAATAGCGGGGGTCACCTACGAGCAGTACTTC
TRBJ2-1,TRBV21-1,NA,NA,CASSKERGDREFF,TGTGCCAGCAGCAAAGAAAGGGGGGACAGGGAGTTCTTC
TRBJ2-7,TRBV12-5,TRBD1,few,CASGLGTGGEQYF,TGTGCTAGTGGTTTGGGAACAGGGGGGGAGCAGTACTTC
TRBJ1-2,TRBV6-5,TRBD1,NA,CASTQGTGGGYTF,TGTGCCAGCACTCAGGGGACAGGGGGTGGCTACACCTTC
TRBJ2-1,TRBV5-1,TRBD2,NA,CASSTSGGSYNEQFF,TGCGCCAGCAGCACTAGCGGGGGCTCCTACAATGAGCAGTTCTTC
TRBJ1-5,TRBV6-2/TRBV6-3,NA,NA,CASSPPQARTDQPQHF,TGTGCCAGCAGTCCCCCCCAAGCCCGGACTGATCAGCCCCAGCATTTT
TRBJ1-1,TRBV3-1/TRBV3-2,TRBD1,NA,CASGKTGGQEVEAFF,TGTGCCAGCGGGAAGACAGGGGGCCAGGAGGTCGAAGCTTTCTTT
TRBJ2-3,TRBV5-5,NA,NA,CASSLERDTQYF,TGTGCCAGCAGCTTGGAGAGAGATACGCAGTATTTT
TRBJ1-1,TRBV18,TRBD1,NA,CASSLRDRANTEAFF,TGTGCCAGCTCACTTCGGGACAGGGCGAACACTGAAGCTTTCTTT
TRBJ2-7,TRBV7-2,TRBD2,NA,CASSQTSGVYEQYF,TGTGCCAGCAGCCAGACTAGCGGGGTCTACGAGCAGTACTTC
TRBJ1-6,TRBV15,TRBD1,NA,CATSSRDRDSPLHF,TGTGCCACCAGCAGCCGAGACAGGGATTCACCCCTCCACTTT
TRBJ2-5,TRBV27,NA,NA,CASRRGAGETQYF,TGTGCCAGTCGCCGGGGGGCTGGAGAGACCCAGTACTTC
TRBJ2-5,TRBV19,TRBD2,many,CASSFTSGTKGKTQYF,TGTGCCAGTAGTTTCACTTCCGGGACTAAGGGTAAGACCCAGTACTTC
TRBJ1-2,TRBV13,NA,few,CASRRDPYGYTF,TGTGCCAGCAGGCGGGACCCCTATGGCTACACCTTC
TRBJ2-3,TRBV6-5,TRBD2,NA,CATSAGGLPDTQYF,TGTGCCACCTCAGCGGGGGGGCTACCAGATACGCAGTATTTT
TRBJ1-1,TRBV3-1/TRBV3-2,NA,NA,CASSQVPGGYTEAFF,TGTGCCAGCAGCCAAGTCCCAGGCGGGTACACTGAAGCTTTCTTT
TRBJ2-1,TRBV2,NA,NA,CASSELSLGNEQFF,TGTGCCAGCAGTGAACTCTCCCTAGGTAATGAGCAGTTCTTC
TRBJ1-2,TRBV28,TRBD1,NA,CASSFRDRGLVF,TGTGCCAGCAGTTTCCGGGACAGGGGCCTAGTCTTC
TRBJ1-2,TRBV5-1,NA,NA,CASSPGGMSNYGYTF,TGCGCCAGCAGCCCCGGGGGTATGTCTAACTATGGCTACACCTTC
TRBJ1-6,TRBV7-3,NA,NA,CASSRDTLGSPLHF,TGTGCCAGCTCCCGGGACACCCTCGGTTCACCCCTCCACTTT
TRBJ1-6,TRBV5-6,NA,few,CASSLLPGLGSPLHF,TGTGCCAGCAGCTTGCTTCCGGGACTCGGCTCACCCCTCCACTTT
TRBJ1-2,TRBV14,TRBD1,NA,CASSQGDRAYGYTF,TGTGCCAGCAGCCAGGGGGACAGGGCTTATGGCTACACCTTC
TRBJ2-2,TRBV6-5,NA,NA,CASSSGTNTGELFF,TGTGCCAGCAGTTCCGGGACGAACACCGGGGAGCTGTTTTTT
TRBJ1-1,TRBV27,NA,NA,CASSRLWEDTEAFF,TGTGCCAGCAGTCGCCTCTGGGAGGACACTGAAGCTTTCTTT
TRBJ1-1,TRBV18,NA,once,CASSTGLDTEAFF,TGTGCCAGCTCAACAGGGCTGGACACTGAAGCTTTCTTT
TRBJ1-5,TRBV19,TRBD1,NA,CASKGQGANQPQHF,TGTGCCAGTAAAGGACAGGGCGCCAATCAGCCCCAGCATTTT
TRBJ1-2,TRBV6-2/TRBV6-3,NA,NA,CASSARGIGNYGYTF,TGTGCCAGCAGCGCAAGGGGGATTGGGAACTATGGCTACACCTTC
TRBJ1-2,TRBV27,NA,NA,CASSSLGEYRRGYTF,TGTGCCAGCAGTTCCCTCGGCGAATATCGGCGGGGCTACACCTTC
TRBJ1-2,TRBV6-5,TRBD1,few,CASSKGQGALYTF,TGTGCCAGCAGCAAAGGACAGGGGGCTCTCTACACCTTC
TRBJ2-3,TRBV10-3,TRBD1,NA,CAISESKGGALDTQYF,TGTGCCATCAGTGAGTCGAAAGGGGGCGCATTAGATACGCAGTATTTT
TRBJ2-1,TRBV7-9,NA,few,CASSLEGGYNEQFF,TGTGCCAGCAGCTTAGAAGGCGGTTACAATGAGCAGTTCTTC
TRBJ2-5,TRBV6-2/TRBV6-3,TRBD2,NA,CASSYYGLAGGGETQYF,TGTGCCAGCAGTTACTATGGACTAGCGGGGGGCGGGGAGACCCAGTACTTC
TRBJ1-1,TRBV14,NA,NA,CASSKYLGGENTEAFF,TGTGCCAGCAGCAAGTATCTAGGGGGGGAGAACACTGAAGCTTTCTTT
TRBJ1-1,TRBV29-1,TRBD1,NA,CSVGTDPNTEAFF,TGCAGCGTCGGGACAGACCCAAACACTGAAGCTTTCTTT
TRBJ2-3,TRBV18,NA,few,CASSEGGTDTQYF,TGTGCCAGCTCAGAGGGCGGCACAGATACGCAGTATTTT
TRBJ2-7,TRBV18,NA,once,CASSPPGSGVYEQYF,TGTGCCAGCTCACCACCCGGGTCGGGGGTCTACGAGCAGTACTTC
TRBJ1-5,TRBV12-5,NA,NA,CASGPGEPQHF,TGTGCTAGTGGTCCAGGGGAGCCCCAGCATTTT
TRBJ1-2,TRBV28,NA,NA,CASSLDGKDYGYTF,TGTGCCAGCAGTTTAGATGGCAAAGATTATGGCTACACCTTC
TRBJ2-1,TRBV7-2,TRBD1,NA,CASSLEDRGYNEQFF,TGTGCCAGCAGCTTAGAGGACAGGGGCTACAATGAGCAGTTCTTC
TRBJ2-2,TRBV6-5,TRBD1,NA,CASTRTGRNTGELFF,TGTGCCAGCACTCGGACAGGGCGGAACACCGGGGAGCTGTTTTTT
TRBJ2-1,TRBV27,NA,NA,CASSYGSGSYNEQFF,TGTGCCAGCAGCTACGGGAGTGGCTCCTACAATGAGCAGTTCTTC
TRBJ2-3,TRBV21-1,NA,NA,CASSHRESAHWDTQYF,TGTGCCAGCAGCCACCGGGAATCGGCACATTGGGATACGCAGTATTTT
TRBJ2-2,TRBV19,NA,NA,CASSIGGTGELFF,TGTGCCAGTAGTATCGGGGGCACCGGGGAGCTGTTTTTT
TRBJ1-2,TRBV11-1,NA,NA,CASSSVREVYYGYTF,TGTGCCAGCAGCTCGGTCAGGGAGGTTTACTATGGCTACACCTTC
TRBJ1-2,TRBV28,NA,once,CASSVGGFYGYTF,TGTGCCAGCAGTGTAGGGGGTTTCTATGGCTACACCTTC
TRBJ2-2,TRBV18,NA,NA,CASSLMNTGELFF,TGTGCCAGCTCACTAATGAACACCGGGGAGCTGTTTTTT
TRBJ2-5,TRBV7-9,NA,once,CASSFLEGARETQYF,TGTGCCAGCAGCTTTTTGGAGGGGGCGCGGGAGACCCAGTACTTC
TRBJ2-1,TRBV11-2,TRBD2,NA,CASSFPHRGGDNEQFF,TGTGCCAGCAGCTTCCCCCATCGGGGGGGAGACAATGAGCAGTTCTTC
TRBJ2-1,TRBV12-3/TRBV12-4,TRBD1,once,CASSSPGTGTFF,TGTGCCAGCAGTTCCCCCGGGACAGGGACGTTCTTC
TRBJ1-4,TRBV27,NA,NA,CASSQVATNEKLFF,TGTGCCAGCAGTCAGGTGGCGACTAATGAAAAACTGTTTTTT
TRBJ2-3,TRBV5-1,TRBD2,NA,CASSLEGGGADSDTQYF,TGCGCCAGCAGCTTGGAAGGCGGGGGGGCCGACTCAGATACGCAGTATTTT
TRBJ2-1,TRBV10-3,TRBD2,NA,CAISESGAGANNEQFF,TGTGCCATCAGTGAGTCGGGAGCGGGGGCAAACAATGAGCAGTTCTTC
TRBJ1-6,TRBV3-1/TRBV3-2,TRBD1,NA,CASGQGNNSPLHF,TGTGCCAGCGGACAGGGCAATAATTCACCCCTCCACTTT
TRBJ2-1,TRBV7-8,NA,NA,CASSLVGGPFNEQFF,TGTGCCAGCAGCTTAGTGGGGGGGCCTTTCAATGAGCAGTTCTTC
TRBJ1-4,TRBV3-1/TRBV3-2,TRBD1,NA,CASSQGGTGGEKLFF,TGTGCCAGCAGCCAAGGAGGGACAGGGGGGGAAAAACTGTTTTTT
TRBJ2-6,TRBV7-8,TRBD1,once,CASSFKVRGSGANVLTF,TGTGCCAGCAGCTTTAAGGTCAGGGGGTCTGGGGCCAACGTCCTGACTTTC
TRBJ1-1,TRBV5-1,NA,NA,CASSLMGHKNTEAFF,TGCGCCAGCAGCTTGATGGGCCATAAGAACACTGAAGCTTTCTTT
TRBJ2-1,TRBV4-1,TRBD1,NA,CASSQDDAPGQGKNEQFF,TGCGCCAGCAGCCAAGATGACGCACCGGGACAGGGAAAAAATGAGCAGTTCTTC